A selection of T cell receptor beta chains follows, all from one sample in a study of cytomegalovirus exposure and HLA in healthy donors. Using immunoSEQ multiplex PCR, the repertoire was profiled, and TCRdb retains in-frame clones only, with some absent. Of 85,000 to 120,000 clones in the sample, over 70% were seen once. Material: PBMCs. Receptor source: a boy younger than 18 in good health and CMV-seronegative. The conserved cysteine and the conserved F or W are not part of the CDR3 here.

V gene	J gene	CDR3 protein
TRBV5-6	TRBJ2-3	ASSWGLVEMDTQY
TRBV21-1	TRBJ1-2	ASTRVGPNYGYT
TRBV5-4	TRBJ2-7	ASSLSGAYEQY
TRBV2	TRBJ1-5	ASSELGTGGQPQH
TRBV27	TRBJ1-1	ASSSLLNTEAF
TRBV2	TRBJ2-5	ASHTFLEETQY
TRBV27	TRBJ2-7	ASSSGTSGGYEQY
TRBV5-4	TRBJ2-1	ASSTRTGSSYNEQF
TRBV5-4	TRBJ1-1	ASSPVSNTEAF
TRBV28	TRBJ1-5	ASSLHQGANQPQH
TRBV5-1	TRBJ2-2	ASSLGDRASGELF
TRBV5-4	TRBJ2-5	ASSLGAGGETQY
TRBV4-3	TRBJ2-2	ASSPGYWAGELF
TRBV9	TRBJ2-7	ASSVARTSYEQY
TRBV30	TRBJ2-6	AWGTGQLLYSGANVLT
TRBV10-2	TRBJ1-1	ASRDIIPMNTEAF
TRBV10-3	TRBJ1-5	AISEFQEGQPQH
TRBV7-2	TRBJ1-5	ASSVTGTGSHNQPQH
TRBV7-9	TRBJ1-2	SSSLAENGYT
TRBV5-6	TRBJ2-7	ASSSGHYEQY
TRBV19	TRBJ2-1	ASSSEGASYNEQF
TRBV5-1	TRBJ2-5	ASSSGTGGTETQY
TRBV6-1	TRBJ2-1	ASKLGQGYNEQF
TRBV4-1	TRBJ2-1	ASSQGLLAGTYNEQF
TRBV9	TRBJ2-7	ASSPYRGASYEQY
TRBV5-1	TRBJ2-2	ASSSTTSGRGHTGELF
TRBV2	TRBJ1-3	ASSESGQGTLDTIY
TRBV28	TRBJ2-7	ASSFFHFDSYSYEQY
TRBV27	TRBJ1-2	ASSWARQGYGYT
TRBV5-1	TRBJ2-2	ASSLGRVGPTGELF
TRBV6-1	TRBJ2-7	ASSEASGSSYEQY
TRBV4-1	TRBJ2-5	ASSQSGGVGKTQY
TRBV27	TRBJ1-1	ASSLRTGLGAF
TRBV7-2	TRBJ2-4	ASSPTGGKNIQY
TRBV5-1	TRBJ2-7	ASSYGTEKTYEQY
TRBV5-1	TRBJ2-2	ASSSSNIGGTSNTGELF
TRBV11-1	TRBJ2-5	ASSLALTGVEETQY
TRBV19	TRBJ1-4	ASPTGATNEKLF
TRBV27	TRBJ1-1	ASRIRGGGTEAF
TRBV7-2	TRBJ2-7	ASSLGTSGLSYEQY
TRBV30	TRBJ2-5	AWSGPGTSLLTQY
TRBV5-6	TRBJ1-2	ASTSTGTIYGYT
TRBV29-1	TRBJ2-5	SVEDPGTSGGGFETQY
TRBV5-6	TRBJ1-1	ASSSYSEAF
TRBV6-1	TRBJ2-1	ASNLGTGYDEQF
TRBV28	TRBJ1-5	ASREGAVQPQH
TRBV7-2	TRBJ2-2	ASRLGRTGELF
TRBV6-6	TRBJ2-5	ASSLGGLRQETQY
TRBV7-8	TRBJ2-2	ASSRESNTGELF
TRBV10-1	TRBJ2-3	ASSQGGLAGGPGTDTQY
TRBV7-7	TRBJ1-3	ASRDRGSSGNTIY
TRBV28	TRBJ2-5	ASTLGQGLQEETQY
TRBV7-3	TRBJ2-2	ASSLTAAVGELF